This T cell receptor beta chain came from a study of shared clonotypes between healthy human individuals. Overall study context: The plates for each donor numbered three CD4 naive, three CD4 memory, two CD8 naive and one CD8 memory. Findings and caveats of the study: Sequencing of the sorted subsets was shown by rarefaction to be incomplete despite large depth.

Clones were sequenced by immunoSEQ multiplex PCR, and TCRdb holds only the in-frame ones, with some missing. The sample contains about 2.5 million clones, under 95% of which appear only once. Details on this clone: The antigen remains undetermined.

Germline V gene data show CDR1 as SGDLS and CDR2 as YYNGEE. V lost 0 bases to trimming and J lost 11 bases; unmatched junction nucleotides: 11. This CDR3 comprises 15 residues. The chain combines TRBV9 with TRBJ2-5; 9 bases fit TRBD1. Material for sequencing was naive CD4+ T cells from PBMCs. Indicated subset: CD45RA+ positively selected. This TCR was sampled from a man aged 18 to 30 in good health. Some clones in this sample may be carry-over from other donors' samples. CDR3 nucleotides: TGTGCCAGCAGCGTAGAAGGACAGGGGATGAGGGAGCAGTACTTC. Protein product: CASSVEGQGMREQYF.